Below are 22 T cell receptor beta chains sequenced from a single sample in a study of T-cell reconstitution after alpha-beta-depleted transplantation in children. The library targeted TCRbeta and was prepared with unique molecular identifiers. One entry per CDR3 protein results from TCRdb running MiXCR on the PCR reads. Of 180,000 or so distinct CDR3 sequences listed, 6.3% are singletons. The material sequenced was PBMCs, taken before TCRalphabeta/CD19-depleted stem cell transplant. These receptors were collected from a girl under three years old with combined immunodeficiency, due to receive a stem cell transplant.

This clonotype was seen many times. This chain joins TRBV29-1 and TRBJ2-1, with a possible D match to TRBD2 (6 bases). This CDR3 has 12 amino acids. CDR1 is SQVTM, CDR2 ANQGSEA, per germline. V lost 6 bases and J 6 bases, leaving 12 bases between the germline ends. The CDR3 sequence is CSVLGRFNEQFF. The CDR3 nucleotides are TGCAGCGTCCTGGGGAGGTTCAATGAGCAGTTCTTC.

The chain couples TRBV7-9 to TRBJ2-1; no clear D. The CDR3 has 11 residues. Between the trimmed V and J ends, which lost 6 bases and 8 bases, there was a span of 8 bases. Germline CDR1 SEHNR, CDR2 FQNEAQ (reference sequence). CDR3 region: CASSRPDEQFF. For the CDR3, the DNA is TGTGCCAGCAGTCGCCCAGATGAGCAGTTCTTC.

In this sample, this clonotype turned up many times. CDR3 region: CASSHSGSKEETQYF. In DNA, the CDR3 is TGTGCCAGCAGCCATAGCGGGAGTAAGGAAGAGACCCAGTACTTC. The chain has TRBV7-9 and TRBJ2-5; 9 bases are a match to TRBD2. The germline gives CDR1 SEHNR, CDR2 FQNEAQ (reference sequence). Losses at the gene ends were 5 bases for V and 3 bases for J; bases not matched to a gene: 7. The CDR3 runs 15 residues.

This clonotype was recorded many times. CDR3: CASNYAPTGNQPQHF. DNA of the CDR3: TGTGCCAGCAATTACGCCCCTACGGGCAATCAGCCCCAGCATTTT. This chain uses TRBV2 with TRBJ1-5; D remains unclear. Trimming took 7 bases from V and 2 from J, leaving 15 bases between them. CDR3 length equals 15 residues. CDR1 and CDR2 (germline): SNHLY, FYNNEI.

A note on this clonotype: No conserved phenylalanine or tryptophan ends this CDR3, so it is likely a read error. The genes are TRBV2 and TRBJ1-2; TRBD1 agrees at 10 bases. Germline V gives CDR1 SNHLY, CDR2 FYNNEI. V was clipped by 1 base and J by 7 bases; unmatched bases: 3. The length of the CDR3 is 14 residues. This CDR3 reads CASSEGQGASGYTV. The CDR3, as DNA: TGTGCCAGCAGTGAAGGACAGGGGGCTTCTGGCTACACCGTC.

This clonotype was observed many times. The chain carries TRBV6-1 and TRBJ2-7; D might be TRBD1 (5 bases). Looked up from germline, CDR1 is MNHNS and CDR2 is SASEGT. This CDR3 comprises 12 residues. The V end lost 3 bases, the J end lost 7 bases, and 10 bases lay between the germline ends. This CDR3 is CASSETAYEQYF. The CDR3 DNA follows: TGTGCCAGCAGTGAGACAGCTTATGAGCAGTACTTC.

This clonotype was observed many times. This sequence joins TRBV7-2 and TRBJ2-5, with a weak D call TRBD2 (5 bases). The ends were cut back, 2 bases at V and 0 bases at J, with 10 bases in the middle. The CDR3 runs to 15 residues. Germline CDR1 SGHTA, CDR2 FQGNSA. The CDR3 bases are TGTGCCAGCAGCTTACGGACTCTTTACCAAGAGACCCAGTACTTC. Translation gives CASSLRTLYQETQYF.

This clonotype was recorded at least ten times. V is TRBV20-1 and J is TRBJ1-2; perhaps TRBD1 as D (6 bases). Trimming took 5 bases from V and 6 from J, leaving 19 bases between them. CDR1 and CDR2 from the germline V gene are DFQATT and SNEGSKA (reference sequence). The CDR3 spans 14 residues. In DNA, the CDR3 is TGCAGTGCTTTTAGTCAGGGGTTGAGGGATGGCTACACCTTC. It specifies CSAFSQGLRDGYTF.

Notes on this clonotype: This may arise from a read error, as a much more abundant clone is one base away. The chain employs TRBV7-9 and TRBJ2-3; a weak D match, TRBD2 (6 bases). This CDR3 is built from 15 residues. CDR1 and CDR2 from the germline V gene are SEHNR and FQNEAQ (reference sequence). The ends were cut back, 7 bases at V and 3 bases at J, with 17 bases in the middle. CDR3: CASTSTRLLTDTQYF. For the CDR3, the DNA is TGTGCCAGCACCTCGACTAGACTCCTGACAGATACGCAGTATTTT. Full variable domain (rest looked up from reference TRBV7-9 and TRBJ2-3): DTGVSQNPRHKITKRGQNVTFRCDPISEHNRLYWYRQTLGQGPEFLTYFQNEAQLEKSRLLSDRFSAERPKGSFSTLEIQRTEQGDSAMYLCASTSTRLLTDTQYFGPGTRLTVL.

The J gene is TRBJ2-1, the V gene TRBV30; the match to TRBD2 covers 9 bases. V shed 5 bases and J 4 bases; nucleotides not matched to a gene: 6. The CDR3 spans 14 residues. Germline V gene sequence: CDR1 GTSNPN, CDR2 SVGIG (reference sequence). The CDR3 is CAWGVAGVYNEQFF. DNA for the CDR3: TGTGCCTGGGGAGTAGCGGGGGTATACAATGAGCAGTTCTTC.

This clonotype was found many times. V is TRBV4-3 and J is TRBJ1-1, with D perhaps matching TRBD1 (5 bases). Germline CDR1 is LGHNA and CDR2 is YSLEER. This CDR3 region has 14 residues. V lost 2 bases and J 1 base, leaving 8 bases between the germline ends. The CDR3 region has the DNA TGCGCCAGCAGCCAACGGGGCAAGAACACTGAAGCTTTCTTT. As protein: CASSQRGKNTEAFF.

V gene TRBV30 combines with J gene TRBJ1-4, with a possible D match to TRBD1 (5 bases). The CDR3 runs to 13 residues. V shed 4 bases and J shed 3 bases, with 9 bases lying between them. Germline CDR1 reads GTSNPN; CDR2 reads SVGIG (reference sequence). CDR3 sequence (DNA): TGTGCCTGGACTGAGGGGTCTAATGAAAAACTGTTTTTT. Protein: CAWTEGSNEKLFF. Based on the CDR3 plus reference TRBV30 and TRBJ1-4, the full variable domain is SQTIHQWPATLVQPVGSPLSLECTVEGTSNPNLYWYRQAAGRGLQLLFYSVGIGQISSEVPQNLSASRPQDRQFILSSKKLLLSDSGFYLCAWTEGSNEKLFFGSGTQLSVL.

There are many counts of this clonotype. The rearrangement uses TRBV12-3 or TRBV12-4 and TRBJ2-1; D might be TRBD2 (6 bases). Trimming stripped 5 bases from V and 9 bases from J, with 14 bases between. This CDR3 spans 13 amino acids. DNA of the CDR3: TGTGCCAGCAGTCTTACTAGCAGTCGTGAGCAGTTCTTC. Translation: CASSLTSSREQFF.

This clonotype was picked up many times. The chain couples TRBV27 to TRBJ2-7; 7 positions agree with TRBD1. This CDR3 comprises 14 residues. Germline loops: CDR1 MNHEY, CDR2 SMNVEV (reference sequence). After removal of 6 bases from V and 5 bases from J, the junction contained 10 bases not matched to a gene. The CDR3 is CASSGTVLGHEQYF. CDR3 nucleotides: TGTGCCAGCAGCGGGACAGTCCTAGGGCACGAGCAGTACTTC.

This clonotype was detected only a few times. This chain joins TRBV4-1 and TRBJ1-5; possibly TRBD1 for D (5 bases). This CDR3 spans 16 amino acids. V was clipped by 4 bases and J by 3 bases, with 16 bases between them. Germline CDR1 reads MGHRA; CDR2 reads YSYEKL. The CDR3: CASSLAGTANNQPQHF. The DNA of the CDR3 is TGCGCCAGCAGCCTAGCCGGGACTGCGAACAATCAGCCCCAGCATTTT.

This clonotype was seen at least ten times. The chain combines TRBV7-8 with TRBJ2-1; TRBD2 matches 10 bases. V lost 3 bases, J lost 7 bases, and 9 bases stayed unmatched. The CDR3 is made up of 16 amino acids. Germline V gene data show CDR1 as SGHVS and CDR2 as FQNEAQ. The CDR3 region has the DNA TGTGCCAGCAGCTTCCTCAGCGGGAGGGGCGGGAATGAGCAGTTCTTC. Translation gives CASSFLSGRGGNEQFF.

Only a few counts were recorded for this clonotype. The J gene is TRBJ2-1, the V gene TRBV24-1; 8 bases match TRBD1. V gave up 5 bases and J gave up 12 bases; unmatched junction bases: 8. CDR1 is KGHDR and CDR2 is SFDVKD in the germline V gene. This CDR3 spans 13 amino acids. The CDR3 loop reads CATSVPAGQGQFF. The DNA for the CDR3 is TGTGCCACCAGTGTTCCCGCCGGACAGGGGCAGTTCTTC.

The sample holds a few counts of this clonotype. This chain connects TRBV18 to TRBJ2-1; TRBD1 agrees at 8 bases. CDR1 is KGHSH, CDR2 LQKENI, per germline. The CDR3 spans 15 residues. The ends lost 6 bases at V and 4 bases at J; junction bases unmatched: 8. The CDR3 sequence: CASSDRDRLYNEQFF. As DNA, the CDR3 is TGTGCCAGCTCGGACCGGGACAGGCTATACAATGAGCAGTTCTTC.

The table lists this clonotype with many counts. Its ends do not fully match the called genes, so a read error is possible. This chain connects TRBV7-7 to TRBJ2-7, with TRBD1 matching 10 bases. Per germline, CDR1 SSHAT and CDR2 FNYEAQ (reference sequence). This CDR3 is 15 amino acids long. CDR3 bases: TGTGCTAGCAGCCCAAGACAGGGGGCCTTCTACGAGCAGTACTTC. Its translation is CASSPRQGAFYEQYF.

This clonotype was observed at least ten times. The chain carries TRBV7-8 and TRBJ1-1; no reliable D call. The germline gives CDR1 SGHVS, CDR2 FQNEAQ. The CDR3 runs to 14 residues. Deletions cut 5 bases from V and 1 base from J, with 11 bases between. The CDR3 loop is CASSPEAENTEAFF. The CDR3 DNA reads as TGTGCCAGCAGCCCCGAGGCAGAGAACACTGAAGCTTTCTTT.

This clonotype was detected ten times or more. The CDR3 sequence: CASSPGHLYEQYF. In DNA form, the CDR3 reads TGTGCCAGTAGTCCCGGACATCTATACGAGCAGTACTTC. The chain has TRBV19 and TRBJ2-7; the D gene is possibly TRBD1 (5 bases). With 5 bases removed from V and 4 bases from J, the gap between germline ends came to 12 bases. CDR1 LNHDA and CDR2 SQIVND come from the germline V gene (reference sequence). There are 13 residues in the CDR3.

This clonotype was counted at least ten times. CDR3 amino acids: CAIRESGGATDTQYF. CDR3 DNA: TGTGCCATCAGGGAAAGCGGGGGGGCCACAGATACGCAGTATTTT. The chain carries TRBV10-3 and TRBJ2-3, with TRBD2 matching over 10 bases. In germline, CDR1 is ENHRY, CDR2 SYGVKD. With 6 bases clipped from V and 2 bases from J, the junction kept 5 bases outside the gene matches. The CDR3 length is 15 residues.